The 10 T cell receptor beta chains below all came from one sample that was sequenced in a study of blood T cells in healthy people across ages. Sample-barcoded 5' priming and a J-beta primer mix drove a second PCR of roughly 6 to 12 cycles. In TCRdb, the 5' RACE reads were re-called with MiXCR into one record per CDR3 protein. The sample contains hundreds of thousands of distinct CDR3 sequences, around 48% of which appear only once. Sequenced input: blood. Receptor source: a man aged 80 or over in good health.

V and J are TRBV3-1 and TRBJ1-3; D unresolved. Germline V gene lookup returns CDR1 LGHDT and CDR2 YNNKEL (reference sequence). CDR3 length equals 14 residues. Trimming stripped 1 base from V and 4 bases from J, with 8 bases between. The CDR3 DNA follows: TGTGCCAGCAGCCAAGTGGGGAGAGGAAACACCATATATTTT. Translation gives CASSQVGRGNTIYF.

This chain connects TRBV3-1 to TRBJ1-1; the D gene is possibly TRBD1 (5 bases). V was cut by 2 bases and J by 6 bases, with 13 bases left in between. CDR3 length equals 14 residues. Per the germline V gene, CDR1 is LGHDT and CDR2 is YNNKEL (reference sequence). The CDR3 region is CASSQRGENSEAFF. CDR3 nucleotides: TGTGCCAGCAGCCAAAGAGGGGAAAATTCTGAAGCTTTCTTT. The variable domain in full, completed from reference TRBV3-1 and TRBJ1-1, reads DTAVSQTPKYLVTQMGNDKSIKCEQNLGHDTMYWYKQDSKKFLKIMFSYNNKELIINETVPNRFSPKSPDKAHLNLHINSLELGDSAVYFCASSQRGENSEAFFGQGTRLTVV.

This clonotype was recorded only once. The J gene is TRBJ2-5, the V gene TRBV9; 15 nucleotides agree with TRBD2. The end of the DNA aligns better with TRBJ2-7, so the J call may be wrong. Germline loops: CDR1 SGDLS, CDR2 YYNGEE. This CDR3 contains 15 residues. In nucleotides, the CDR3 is TGTGCCAGCAGCCCATGGACTAGCGGGAGGGCCGAGCAGTACTTC. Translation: CASSPWTSGRAEQYF.

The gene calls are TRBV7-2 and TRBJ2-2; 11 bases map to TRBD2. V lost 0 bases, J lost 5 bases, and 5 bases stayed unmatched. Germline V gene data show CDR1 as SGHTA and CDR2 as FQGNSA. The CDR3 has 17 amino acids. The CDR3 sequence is CASSLALAGGGTGELFF. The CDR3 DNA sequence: TGTGCCAGCAGCTTAGCCCTAGCGGGAGGAGGTACCGGGGAGCTGTTTTTT.

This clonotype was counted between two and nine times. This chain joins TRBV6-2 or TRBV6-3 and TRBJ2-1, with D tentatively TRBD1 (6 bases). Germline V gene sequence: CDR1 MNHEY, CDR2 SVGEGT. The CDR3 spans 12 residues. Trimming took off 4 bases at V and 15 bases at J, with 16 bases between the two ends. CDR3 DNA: TGTGCCAGCAGTTCCCACCGACAGGCCCCGTTCTTC. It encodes CASSSHRQAPFF.

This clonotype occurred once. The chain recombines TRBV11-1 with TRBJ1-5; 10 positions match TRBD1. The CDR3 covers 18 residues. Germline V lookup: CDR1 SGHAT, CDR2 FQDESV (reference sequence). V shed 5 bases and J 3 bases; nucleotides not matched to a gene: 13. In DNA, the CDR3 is TGTGCCAGCAGCCGATTCTGGGGGACAGGGGTCCTCAATCAGCCCCAGCATTTT. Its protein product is CASSRFWGTGVLNQPQHF. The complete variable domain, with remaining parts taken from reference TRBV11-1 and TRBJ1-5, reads EAEVAQSPRYKITEKSQAVAFWCDPISGHATLYWYRQILGQGPELLVQFQDESVVDDSQLPKDRFSAERLKGVDSTLKIQPAELGDSAMYLCASSRFWGTGVLNQPQHFGDGTRLSIL.

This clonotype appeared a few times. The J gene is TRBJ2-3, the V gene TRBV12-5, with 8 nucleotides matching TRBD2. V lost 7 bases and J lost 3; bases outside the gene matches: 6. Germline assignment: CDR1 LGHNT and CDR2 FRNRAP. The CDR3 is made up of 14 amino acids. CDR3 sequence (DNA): TGTGCTAGTGCCCTAGCGGGTATTACAGATACGCAGTATTTT. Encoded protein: CASALAGITDTQYF.

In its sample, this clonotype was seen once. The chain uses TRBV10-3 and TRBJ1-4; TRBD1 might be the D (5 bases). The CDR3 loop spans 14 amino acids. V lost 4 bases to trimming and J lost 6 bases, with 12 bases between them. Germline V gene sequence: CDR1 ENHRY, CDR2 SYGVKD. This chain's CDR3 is CAISASGVDEKLFF. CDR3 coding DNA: TGTGCCATCAGTGCGTCGGGGGTTGATGAAAAACTGTTTTTT.

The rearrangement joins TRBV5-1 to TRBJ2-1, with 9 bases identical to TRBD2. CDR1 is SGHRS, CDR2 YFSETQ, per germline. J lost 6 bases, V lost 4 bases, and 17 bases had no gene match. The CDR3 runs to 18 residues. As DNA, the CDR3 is TGCGCCAGCAGCGCCCCGGGGAGCGGGAGGCCCCTTAGCAATGAGCAGTTCTTC. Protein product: CASSAPGSGRPLSNEQFF.

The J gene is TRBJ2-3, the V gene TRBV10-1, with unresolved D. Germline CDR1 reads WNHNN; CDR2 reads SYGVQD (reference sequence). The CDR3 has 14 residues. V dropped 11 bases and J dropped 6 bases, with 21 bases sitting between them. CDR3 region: CARHLQQGSDTQYF. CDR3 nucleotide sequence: TGCGCCCGTCACCTCCAGCAAGGTTCTGATACGCAGTATTTT.